Presented here are 27 T cell receptor beta chains from one specimen sequenced in a study of blood T cell repertoires in COVID-19. Sequencing used immunoSEQ multiplex PCR; TCRdb keeps in-frame clones, though not all of them. The data show roughly 69,000 clones, approximately 84% seen once. Sequencing was carried out using peripheral blood. The receptors were gathered from a man in his fifties with COVID-19, enrolled during active disease.

The chain links TRBV9 to TRBJ2-5; D remains ambiguous. Germline V CDR1 and CDR2: SGDLS, YYNGEE. V was pared by 0 bases and J by 0 bases, with 6 bases between. The length of the CDR3 is 14 residues. CDR3 amino acids: CASSVGRYQETQYF. Here the CDR3 DNA reads TGTGCCAGCAGCGTAGGCCGGTACCAAGAGACCCAGTACTTC.

The chain combines TRBV7-2 with TRBJ1-2; D is possibly TRBD1 (6 bases). The CDR3 totals 12 residues. Germline CDR1 reads SGHTA; CDR2 reads FQGNSA. Trimming left V 5 bases short and J 7 bases short, with 11 bases between. CDR3 protein: CASSTVQGGYTF. The CDR3 DNA follows: TGTGCCAGCAGCACCGTACAGGGTGGCTACACCTTC.

The chain couples TRBV7-3 to TRBJ1-2; D ambiguous. The CDR3 runs 15 residues. Trimming removed 3 bases from V and 2 bases from J, with 13 bases in between. Germline loops: CDR1 SGHTA, CDR2 FQGTGA. CDR3 DNA sequence: TGTGCCAGCAGCTTGAGCCCTGGGCAGAACTATGGCTACACCTTC. Encoded protein: CASSLSPGQNYGYTF.

This clone was observed once. The genes are TRBV11-2 and TRBJ1-2; D uncertain. CDR1 is SGHAT, CDR2 FQNNGV, per germline. The length of the CDR3 is 14 residues. Trimming pared 5 bases from V and 4 bases from J, leaving 14 bases between. DNA of the CDR3: TGTGCCAGCAGCCCCTTTGGGCTACCCTATGGCTACACCTTC. This encodes CASSPFGLPYGYTF.

This CDR3 is CASSSDGGEQYF. In DNA form, the CDR3 reads TGTGCCAGCAGCTCTGACGGGGGCGAGCAGTACTTC. The V and J genes are TRBV11-3 and TRBJ2-7, with D tentatively TRBD2 (6 bases). The CDR3 sequence is 12 residues long. V lost 4 bases and J lost 6, with 10 bases in between. Germline V gene sequence: CDR1 SGHNT, CDR2 YENEEA.

This chain uses TRBV7-9 with TRBJ2-3; no clear D gene. CDR3 size: 13 residues. Germline CDR1 reads SEHNR; CDR2 reads FQNEAQ (reference sequence). The germline V and J ends were trimmed by 3 bases and 6 bases, with 10 bases remaining between them. The CDR3 DNA is TGTGCCAGCAGCTTCGCCCAGGTGGATACGCAGTATTTT. Its translation: CASSFAQVDTQYF.

This chain joins TRBV18 and TRBJ2-3; possible D gene TRBD2, 6 bases. The CDR3 runs to 14 residues. The V end was cut by 3 bases, the J end by 5 bases, with 12 bases between. CDR1 KGHSH and CDR2 LQKENI come from the germline V gene. The CDR3 bases are TGTGCCAGCTCACCGGCGGGGTTATTAGATACGCAGTATTTT. Translation gives CASSPAGLLDTQYF.

CDR3 in amino acids: CATENGRGSYEQYF. For the CDR3, the DNA is TGTGCCACTGAGAACGGCAGGGGTTCCTACGAGCAGTACTTC. The rearrangement links TRBV19 to TRBJ2-7; D is perhaps TRBD1 (6 bases). There are 14 residues in the CDR3. Trimming stripped 10 bases from V and 1 base from J, with 17 bases between. Germline-derived CDR1 and CDR2 are LNHDA and SQIVND (reference sequence).

The rearrangement links TRBV9 to TRBJ1-1; 11 bases match TRBD1. The CDR3 is 18 amino acids. J was trimmed by 0 bases and V by 3 bases; bases with no gene match: 10. CDR1 SGDLS and CDR2 YYNGEE come from the germline V gene. The CDR3 sequence: CASSEGQGGRGLNTEAFF. CDR3 sequence (DNA): TGTGCCAGCAGCGAGGGACAGGGGGGCCGGGGATTGAACACTGAAGCTTTCTTT.

The rearrangement uses TRBV19 and TRBJ1-5; 8 bases match TRBD1. J was trimmed by 5 bases and V by 7 bases; bases with no gene match: 7. The germline CDR1 and CDR2 sequences are LNHDA and SQIVND (reference sequence). The CDR3 is 14 residues long. Here the CDR3 reads CASNMGQVYQPQHF. DNA of the CDR3: TGTGCCAGTAATATGGGACAGGTTTATCAGCCCCAGCATTTT.

On this clone itself: The sample carries other DNA sequences with the same CDR3. The rearrangement uses TRBV4-1 and TRBJ2-2, with D perhaps TRBD2 (6 bases). CDR1 is MGHRA, CDR2 YSYEKL, per germline. This CDR3 spans 17 amino acids. With 0 bases removed from V and 2 bases from J, the gap between germline ends came to 13 bases. The CDR3 sequence is CASSQDTGGANTGELFF. The CDR3 DNA follows: TGCGCCAGCAGCCAAGACACAGGAGGGGCCAACACCGGGGAGCTGTTTTTT.

This clone was detected a few times. The V call is TRBV19, the J call TRBJ2-4, with TRBD2 identical over 8 bases. The germline V gene has CDR1 LNHDA and CDR2 SQIVND (reference sequence). Trimming at V came to 2 bases and at J to 3 bases, leaving 9 bases not matched to a gene. The CDR3 loop spans 17 amino acids. CDR3 nucleotides: TGTGCCAGTAGTATAAGGAAACTAGCGGACAACAAAAACATTCAGTACTTC. Residues: CASSIRKLADNKNIQYF.

The chain carries TRBV27 and TRBJ2-5; 15 positions agree with TRBD2. The CDR3 runs to 16 residues. V lost 2 bases to trimming and J lost 4 bases; unmatched junction nucleotides: 2. Looked up from germline, CDR1 is MNHEY and CDR2 is SMNVEV (reference sequence). For the CDR3, the DNA is TGTGCCAGCAGTTTAGGACTAGCGGGGGGGCTAGAGACCCAGTACTTC. It translates to CASSLGLAGGLETQYF.

The chain couples TRBV11-1 to TRBJ2-1; 12 nucleotides line up with TRBD2. CDR3 size: 15 residues. Germline loops: CDR1 SGHAT, CDR2 FQDESV (reference sequence). Germline trimming cut 5 bases from V and 9 bases from J; bases unmatched to any gene: 8. CDR3 sequence reads: CASSPLAGGHGEQFF. The CDR3 DNA sequence: TGTGCCAGCAGCCCCCTAGCGGGGGGGCATGGTGAGCAGTTCTTC.

In its sample, this clone was seen once. The gene calls are TRBV12-2 and TRBJ2-3; the D call in the table, TRBD1, was not verified against the DNA. TRBV12-2 is designated a pseudogene. The CDR3 covers 22 residues. The CDR3 is CASRLMGPGRVLGQGRTDTQYF. For the CDR3, the DNA is TGTGCAAGTCGCTTAATGGGCCCAGGACGCGTATTGGGACAGGGCCGCACAGATACGCAGTATTTT.

This clone was counted a single time. The gene calls are TRBV4-2 and TRBJ2-3, with TRBD2 matching over 11 bases. J was trimmed by 4 bases and V by 0 bases; bases with no gene match: 15. The germline V gene encodes CDR1 LGHNA and CDR2 YNFKEQ. The CDR3 runs to 20 residues. CDR3 DNA sequence: TGTGCCAGCAGCCAAGATTACGGGGGTAGCGGGGGGGCCGAGGCAGATACGCAGTATTTT. Translated: CASSQDYGGSGGAEADTQYF.

Written as DNA, the CDR3 is TGTGCCAGCAGCTTAGGGCTTGGAGGGAATAACTATGGCTACACCTTC. Translating it yields CASSLGLGGNNYGYTF. This sequence joins TRBV11-2 and TRBJ1-2; D ambiguous. The CDR3 length is 16 residues. From germline, CDR1 is SGHAT and CDR2 FQNNGV. V was cut by 1 base and J by 1 base, with 13 bases left in between.

The table lists this clone with a count of one. The chain uses TRBV4-3 and TRBJ1-6; 7 positions match TRBD1. The CDR3 is 14 residues long. Germline CDR1 reads LGHNA; CDR2 reads YSLEER. Unmatched junction bases numbered 1, after V lost 1 base and J lost 7 bases. The CDR3 loop is CASSQAQGNSPLHF. In DNA, the CDR3 is TGCGCCAGCAGCCAAGCACAGGGGAATTCACCCCTCCACTTT.

The chain links TRBV9 to TRBJ2-5; 10 nucleotides line up with TRBD2. CDR3 size: 17 residues. Losses at the gene ends were 4 bases for V and 7 bases for J; bases not matched to a gene: 16. Germline CDR1 is SGDLS and CDR2 is YYNGEE. CDR3 nucleotide sequence: TGTGCCAGCAGCTATAGCGGGGGGTCCAGGTTTTCGGCGACCCAGTACTTC. This encodes CASSYSGGSRFSATQYF. The whole variable domain, filled in from reference TRBV9 and TRBJ2-5, reads DSGVTQTPKHLITATGQRVTLRCSPRSGDLSVYWYQQSLDQGLQFLIQYYNGEERAKGNILERFSAQQFPDLHSELNLSSLELGDSALYFCASSYSGGSRFSATQYFGPGTRLLVL.

V usage is TRBV2 and J usage is TRBJ1-5; D is possibly TRBD1 (6 bases). Germline V gives CDR1 SNHLY, CDR2 FYNNEI. V lost 6 bases and J 4 bases, leaving 16 bases between the germline ends. The CDR3 spans 15 residues. The CDR3 sequence: CASRVGQLRNQPQHF. The CDR3, as DNA: TGTGCCAGCAGAGTTGGACAGCTAAGGAATCAGCCCCAGCATTTT.

The chain is built from TRBV15 and TRBJ1-6; D might be TRBD1 (5 bases). Trimming took off 1 base at V and 3 bases at J, with 7 bases between the two ends. Germline assignment: CDR1 LNHNV and CDR2 YYDKDF (reference sequence). The CDR3 covers 15 residues. CDR3 nucleotides: TGTGCCACCAGCAGAGGACAGAACTATAATTCACCCCTCCACTTT. It yields the protein CATSRGQNYNSPLHF.

J is TRBJ1-3 and V is TRBV7-2; possible D gene TRBD1, 6 bases. The V gene lost 1 base and the J gene lost 4 bases, with 8 bases spanning the gap. Germline loops: CDR1 SGHTA, CDR2 FQGNSA. The CDR3 has 14 residues. For the CDR3, the DNA is TGTGCCAGCAGCTTAGACAGGGCCGGAAACACCATATATTTT. Residues: CASSLDRAGNTIYF.

The chain links TRBV9 to TRBJ2-2; maybe TRBD2 (6 bases). This CDR3 has 15 residues. In germline, CDR1 is SGDLS, CDR2 YYNGEE. V was pared by 0 bases and J by 4 bases, with 10 bases between. The DNA of the CDR3 is TGTGCCAGCAGCGTAGCGGAGGGCTCCACCGGGGAGCTGTTTTTT. Protein sequence: CASSVAEGSTGELFF.

The chain uses TRBV7-3 and TRBJ2-1, with D possibly matching TRBD2 (6 bases). The CDR3 is made up of 16 amino acids. The germline CDR1 and CDR2 sequences are SGHTA and FQGTGA. Trimming pared 4 bases from V and 3 bases from J, leaving 16 bases between. Written as DNA, the CDR3 is TGTGCCAGCAGCTCCCACACGGGGGTAAACTACAATGAGCAGTTCTTC. Residues: CASSSHTGVNYNEQFF.

CDR3 nucleotides: TGTGCCACCGCTCCTCAGGGGTCCACCGGGGAGCTGTTTTTT. The encoded protein is CATAPQGSTGELFF. The V gene is TRBV19, the J gene TRBJ2-2; tentative D call: TRBD1 (6 bases). There are 14 residues in the CDR3. Trimming removed 10 bases at V and 4 bases at J, with 16 bases between. The V gene's germline CDR1 is LNHDA and CDR2 SQIVND (reference sequence).

This sequence joins TRBV20-1 and TRBJ2-1, with D maybe TRBD1 (5 bases). CDR3 length: 10 residues. Trimming shortened V by 3 bases and J by 10 bases, and 7 bases separated the two germline ends. Germline V gene data show CDR1 as DFQATT and CDR2 as SNEGSKA (reference sequence). The CDR3: CSASNREQFF. The CDR3, as DNA: TGCAGTGCTAGTAACAGGGAGCAGTTCTTC.

This clone turned up a few times. The rearrangement links TRBV7-9 to TRBJ2-5; D unresolved. There are 13 residues in the CDR3. V gave up 3 bases and J gave up 1 base, with 6 bases separating them. CDR1 and CDR2 from the germline V gene are SEHNR and FQNEAQ (reference sequence). In nucleotides, the CDR3 is TGTGCCAGCAGCTTTTCCGTCCAAGAGACCCAGTACTTC. This codes for CASSFSVQETQYF. Full variable domain (rest looked up from reference TRBV7-9 and TRBJ2-5): DTGVSQNPRHKITKRGQNVTFRCDPISEHNRLYWYRQTLGQGPEFLTYFQNEAQLEKSRLLSDRFSAERPKGSFSTLEIQRTEQGDSAMYLCASSFSVQETQYFGPGTRLLVL.